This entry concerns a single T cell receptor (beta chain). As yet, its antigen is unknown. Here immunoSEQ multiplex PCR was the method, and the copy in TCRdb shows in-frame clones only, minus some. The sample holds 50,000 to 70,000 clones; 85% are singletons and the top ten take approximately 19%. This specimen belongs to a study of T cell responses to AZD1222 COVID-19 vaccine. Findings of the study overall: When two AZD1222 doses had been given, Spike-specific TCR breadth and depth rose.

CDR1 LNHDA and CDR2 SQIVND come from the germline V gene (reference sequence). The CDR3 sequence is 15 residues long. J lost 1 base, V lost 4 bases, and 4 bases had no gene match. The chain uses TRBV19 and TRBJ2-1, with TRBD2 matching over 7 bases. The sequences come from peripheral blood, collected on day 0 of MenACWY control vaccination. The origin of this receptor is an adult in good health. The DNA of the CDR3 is TGTGCCAGTAGTACCGGGAGGTTGTCCTACAATGAGCAGTTCTTC. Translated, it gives CASSTGRLSYNEQFF.